This T cell receptor (beta chain) is drawn from a study of identical twins (dated by TCRdb to about 2016). Some background on the complete study: The study deep-sequenced TCR alpha and beta repertoires from monozygotic twins, unrelated adults of various ages and cord blood to test whether fetal clonotypes persist. To rule out contamination, replicate twin experiments were performed at different times with different library preparation protocols.

Every donor in the study was a healthy Caucasian. The twin cohort consisted of three pairs of female monozygotic twins, all aged roughly 18 to 29 years. Peripheral blood mononuclear cells were used as the source from which RNA for TCR libraries was isolated. Overall results and qualifications from the work: In monozygotic twins, recombination models systematically underestimated out-of-frame TCR alpha sharing, but the models matched the sharing seen between unrelated individuals. Invariant T cells such as MAIT and iNKT could partly confound zero-insertion analyses, though diverse VJ usage argued against this for most clonotypes. Excess twin sharing in beta out-of-frame sequences was weaker because fewer shared sequences lowered the signal-to-noise ratio. Because the same donors could not be followed over many years, conclusions were based on cross-sectional statistical analysis. Compared with coincidental sharing between unrelated individuals, out-of-frame TCR alpha sequences shared between twins showed an excess of sequences with low generation probability. Abundant cord blood beta clonotypes had fewer insertions, young adult naive repertoires showed a similar but weaker trend, and memory repertoires showed no such trend.

This clonotype was found a few times. Which antigen it targets is not known. No base quality values were provided; no much bigger clone lies one nucleotide off. The library was generated by 5' RACE. The run used an Illumina HiSeq 2000. Template switching introduced a universal primer binding site; the final cDNA contained a unique molecular identifier, enabling accurate counting of TCR cDNA molecules. Specific primers in the conserved constant-segment region were used to synthesize first-strand cDNA for TCR alpha and beta chains. Each cDNA library was double barcoded, with a SMART-Mk sample barcode plus Illumina barcodes, to control for contamination. TruSeq adapter sequences along with Illumina sample barcodes were introduced in two successive PCR steps. The Illumina HiSeq platform was used with custom primers to sequence TCR alpha and beta cDNA libraries. On the authors' methods: MiGEC processed the raw reads to extract unique molecular identifiers, while MiXCR was used to determine the CDR3 positions. Recombination models were inferred per individual with the repgenHMM and IGoR tools using an EM algorithm. Shared clonotype analysis was performed with the tcR package in R, normalizing sharing by the product of cloneset sizes. To study raw recombination free of thymic and clonal selection effects, out-of-frame nonproductive sequences were analyzed. In TCRdb, the public reads were trimmed at Q25 with fastp and aligned with MiXCR, with productive beta chains retained. Merged by CDR3 protein, the rows form single entries marked with the most common genes and DNA. The V and J calls reflect TCRdb's pipeline rather than the authors' work. Counted in this sample were roughly 750,000 distinct CDR3 sequences; approximately 21% of them appeared once. The biggest ten clones account for 4% to 5.5% of the sample.

From a lookup of the germline V gene, CDR1 and CDR2 are SQVTM and ANQGSEA. CDR3 length: 12 amino acids, cysteine to phenylalanine. Of all the DNA, just the CDR3 is kept, 36 bases in frame from base 1. These data also featured in a second study, about T cells expressing NK-cell markers. From the second report: TCR beta-chain repertoires were profiled in sorted CD3+CD56+NKG2C+, CD3+CD56+NKG2C- and CD3+CD56-NKG2C+ T-cell subsets from roughly eight donors. Among the eight sequenced donors, seven were HCMV-seropositive and one was HCMV-seronegative. In several experiments an anti-gammadeltaTCR antibody was added to restrict sorting to alphabetaTCR-expressing T cells. In a handful of donors, the dominant CD3+CD56+NKG2C+ clonotypes were found to rank among the top 10 CD8+ clonotypes and to make up about 1.0-7.5% of CD8+ T cells. Those dominant clonotypes were again the most abundant among CD3+CD56-NKG2C+ cells in a handful of donors, at roughly 25-60.1%. Whether the expanded NKG2C-expressing T cell clones were specific for HCMV antigens remained unclear. The study sequenced eight donors, all healthy volunteers chosen at random: three men and five women. HCMV serostatus was determined by detecting HCMV-specific IgG in serum with a commercial ELISA kit. For 5 or 6 donors, unsorted PBMC were also used to sequence bulk peripheral blood T-cell repertoires. MIGEC handled demultiplexing of the reads and grouping by UMI, while MiTCR was used to assemble and quantify clonotypes. To exclude erroneous sequences, any TCR cDNA sequence not supported by at least two reads was discarded. The tcR package was used for downstream repertoire analysis, and clonotypes were matched between fractions using CDR3 nucleotide sequence together with V segment. VDJmatch was used to annotate antigen specificity against VDJdb, with one amino acid substitution in CDR3 allowed.

Rearrangement joined TRBV29-1 to TRBJ2-1; no D gene can be assigned with confidence. What was sequenced was PBMCs. This TCR was recovered from a woman under 30 in good health. The nucleotide sequence is TGCAGTGAAAGGTTGTCCTACAATGAGCAGTTCTTC. This yields the protein CSERLSYNEQFF.